This T cell receptor beta chain was recovered during a study of shared clonotypes between healthy human individuals. Genomic DNA (from each subset) was split evenly across several immunoSEQ plates. Profiling relied on immunoSEQ multiplex PCR, and the TCRdb table lists in-frame clones only, not all of them. Seen here are roughly 1,600,000 clones, just under 99% observed once, and the top ten hold 0.36%. Points from the study as a whole: Against clonotypes common to all four donors, non-shared ones had lower generation probabilities. Among donors, clonotype sharing was expected to be affected by sequencing depth.

The CDR3 sequence is 13 residues long. Germline CDR1 and CDR2: SGHDT and YYEEEE. V was shortened by 4 bases and J by 2 bases, with 10 bases between the two germline ends. This clone was seen only once. Its antigen is unknown. The sequenced sample consisted of naive CD4+ T cells sorted from blood. The subset here: CD45RA+ positively selected. The chain joins TRBV5-6 to TRBJ2-7, with TRBD1 as a possible D gene (6 bases). The TCR originated in a man aged 30-40 years in good health. In DNA, the CDR3 is TGTGCCAGCAGCGCACAGGGCCCCTACGAGCAGTACTTC. This gives the protein CASSAQGPYEQYF.